Listed below are T cell receptor beta chains from one sample, sequenced in a study of T cell responses to AZD1222 COVID-19 vaccine. Sequenced by immunoSEQ multiplex PCR; TCRdb stores in-frame clones only, minus some. The table lists roughly 80,000 clones, about nine tenths of them singletons, with 3.3% in the top ten. The source was peripheral blood, collected 28 days after the second AZD1222 dose. The source of these receptors is an adult who received the AZD1222 COVID-19 vaccine. The CDR3 runs from the conserved cysteine through the conserved F or W. The D gene is left open where the match is weak. Not every row has a clone size; where given, it reads once, few, many or a size class.

D gene | J gene | V gene | clone size | CDR3 protein | CDR3 DNA
- | TRBJ2-6 | TRBV11-1 | - | CASSTASGANVLTF | TGTGCCAGCAGCACCGCCTCTGGGGCCAACGTCCTGACTTTC
- | TRBJ1-5 | TRBV5-5 | once | CASRPGHPNQPQHF | TGTGCCAGCAGGCCGGGACACCCTAATCAGCCCCAGCATTTT
TRBD1 | TRBJ1-1 | TRBV19 | - | CASSVLGTGLIEAFF | TGTGCCAGTAGTGTCCTCGGGACAGGGCTCATTGAAGCTTTCTTT
TRBD1 | TRBJ1-1 | TRBV7-3 | - | CASSSTGMNTEAFF | TGTGCCAGCAGCTCGACAGGGATGAACACTGAAGCTTTCTTT
- | TRBJ1-4 | TRBV7-9 | - | CASSPWATNEKLFF | TGTGCCAGCAGCCCTTGGGCAACTAATGAAAAACTGTTTTTT
- | TRBJ2-7 | TRBV5-4 | - | CASSPQGISYEQYF | TGTGCCAGCAGCCCGCAGGGGATCTCCTACGAGCAGTACTTC
TRBD2 | TRBJ2-3 | TRBV7-9 | - | CASSAAAGGSTDTQYF | TGTGCCAGCAGCGCTGCGGCGGGAGGGTCCACAGATACGCAGTATTTT
TRBD2 | TRBJ2-1 | TRBV5-6 | few | CASSFGLAGNEQFF | TGTGCCAGCAGCTTTGGTCTAGCGGGGAATGAGCAGTTCTTC
- | TRBJ1-2 | TRBV27 | - | CASSFVQGRIGYTF | TGTGCCAGCAGTTTTGTACAGGGTAGGATCGGCTACACCTTC
- | TRBJ1-6 | TRBV5-1 | - | CASSLTTRDSPLHF | TGCGCCAGCAGCTTGACGACGAGGGATTCACCCCTCCACTTT
- | TRBJ2-4 | TRBV12-3/TRBV12-4 | once | CASSLAGDNIQYF | TGTGCCAGCAGTTTAGCAGGTGACAACATTCAGTACTTC